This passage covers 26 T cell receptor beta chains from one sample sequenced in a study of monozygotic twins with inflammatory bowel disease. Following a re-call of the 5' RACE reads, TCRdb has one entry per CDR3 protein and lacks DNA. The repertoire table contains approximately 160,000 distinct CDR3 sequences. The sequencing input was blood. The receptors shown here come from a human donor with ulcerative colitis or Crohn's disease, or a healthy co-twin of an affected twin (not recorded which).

CDR3 region: CASSRQPVGGTSLETQYF. The chain links TRBV3-1 to TRBJ2-5; TCRdb outputs TRBD1, but without DNA this stays unchecked. This CDR3 contains 18 residues. Germline CDR1 is LGHDT and CDR2 is YNNKEL (reference sequence).

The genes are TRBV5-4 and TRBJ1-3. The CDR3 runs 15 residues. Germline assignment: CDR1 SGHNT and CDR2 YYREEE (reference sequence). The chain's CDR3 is CASSKDMEGGNTIYF. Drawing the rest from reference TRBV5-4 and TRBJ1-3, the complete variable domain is ETGVTQSPTHLIKTRGQQVTLRCSSQSGHNTVSWYQQALGQGPQFIFQYYREEENGRGNFPPRFSGLQFPNYSSELNVNALELDDSALYLCASSKDMEGGNTIYFGEGSWLTVV.

The CDR3 here is CASSSLLDGGGPKNEQFF. J is TRBJ2-1 and V is TRBV5-1; TCRdb's assignment of TRBD2 cannot be checked, as there is no DNA. Germline V gives CDR1 SGHRS, CDR2 YFSETQ. The CDR3 is made up of 18 amino acids.

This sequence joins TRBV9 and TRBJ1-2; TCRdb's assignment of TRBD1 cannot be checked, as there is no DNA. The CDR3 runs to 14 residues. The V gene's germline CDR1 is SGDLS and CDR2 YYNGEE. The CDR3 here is CASSVGDRPVSYTF.

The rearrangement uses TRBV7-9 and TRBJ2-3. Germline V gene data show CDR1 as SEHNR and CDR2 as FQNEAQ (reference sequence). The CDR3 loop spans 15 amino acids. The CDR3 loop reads CASSLATASTDTQYF.

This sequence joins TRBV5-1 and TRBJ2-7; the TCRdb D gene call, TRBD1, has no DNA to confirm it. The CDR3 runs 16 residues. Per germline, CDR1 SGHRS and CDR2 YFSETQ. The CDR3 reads CASSLEGAAPLYEQYF. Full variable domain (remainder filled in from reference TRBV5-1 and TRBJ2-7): KAGVTQTPRYLIKTRGQQVTLSCSPISGHRSVSWYQQTPGQGLQFLFEYFSETQRNKGNFPGRFSGRQFSNSRSEMNVSTLELGDSALYLCASSLEGAAPLYEQYFGPGTRLTVT.

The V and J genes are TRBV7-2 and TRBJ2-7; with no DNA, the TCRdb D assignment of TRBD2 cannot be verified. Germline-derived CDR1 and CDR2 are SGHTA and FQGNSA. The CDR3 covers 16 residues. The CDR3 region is CASSVPSGGRTYEQYF. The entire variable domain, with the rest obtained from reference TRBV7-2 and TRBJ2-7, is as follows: GAGVSQSPSNKVTEKGKDVELRCDPISGHTALYWYRQSLGQGLEFLIYFQGNSAPDKSGLPSDRFSAERTGGSVSTLTIQRTQQEDSAVYLCASSVPSGGRTYEQYFGPGTRLTVT.

CDR3 sequence: CASSPARRDTQYF. The chain has TRBV5-1 and TRBJ2-3; TCRdb returns TRBD2, unconfirmable since there is no DNA. The CDR3 length is 13 residues. Germline V CDR1 and CDR2: SGHRS, YFSETQ.

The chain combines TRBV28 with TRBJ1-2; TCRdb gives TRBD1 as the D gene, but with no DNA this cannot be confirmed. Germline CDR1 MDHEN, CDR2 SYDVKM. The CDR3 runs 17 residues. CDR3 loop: CASSPSGTERTSYGYTF.

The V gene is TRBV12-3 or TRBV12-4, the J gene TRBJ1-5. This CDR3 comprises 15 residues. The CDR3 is CASIPWETQNQPQHF.

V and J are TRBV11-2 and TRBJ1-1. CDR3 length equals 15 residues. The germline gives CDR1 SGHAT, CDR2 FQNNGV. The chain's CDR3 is CASSLGPGVNTEAFF.

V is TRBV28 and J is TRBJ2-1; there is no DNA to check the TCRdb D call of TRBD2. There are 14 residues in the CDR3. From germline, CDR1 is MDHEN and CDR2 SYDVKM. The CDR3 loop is CASNWMGRESEQFF.

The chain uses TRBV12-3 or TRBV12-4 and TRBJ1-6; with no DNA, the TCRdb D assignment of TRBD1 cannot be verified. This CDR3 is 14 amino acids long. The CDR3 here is CASSSSGQGSPLHF.

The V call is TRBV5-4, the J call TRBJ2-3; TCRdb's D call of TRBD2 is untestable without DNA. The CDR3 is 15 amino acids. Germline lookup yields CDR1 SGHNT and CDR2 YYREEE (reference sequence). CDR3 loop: CASSRSGNEADTQYF.

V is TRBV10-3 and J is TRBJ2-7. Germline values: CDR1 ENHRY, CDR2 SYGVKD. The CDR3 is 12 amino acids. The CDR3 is CAIRKPSYEQYF.

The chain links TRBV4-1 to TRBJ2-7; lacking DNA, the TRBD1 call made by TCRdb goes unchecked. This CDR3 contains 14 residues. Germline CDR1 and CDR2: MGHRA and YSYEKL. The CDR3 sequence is CASSQAGQGYEQYF.

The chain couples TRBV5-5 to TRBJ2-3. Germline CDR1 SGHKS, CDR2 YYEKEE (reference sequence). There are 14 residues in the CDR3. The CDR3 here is CASSLVLITDTQYF.

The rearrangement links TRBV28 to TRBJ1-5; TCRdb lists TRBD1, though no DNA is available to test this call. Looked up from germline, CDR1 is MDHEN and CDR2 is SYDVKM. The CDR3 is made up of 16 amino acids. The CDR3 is CASSFGARGRGQPQHF.

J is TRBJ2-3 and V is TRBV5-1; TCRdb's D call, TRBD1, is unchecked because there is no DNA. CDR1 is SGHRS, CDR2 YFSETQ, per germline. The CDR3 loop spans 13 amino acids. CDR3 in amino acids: CASSFSGSDTQYF. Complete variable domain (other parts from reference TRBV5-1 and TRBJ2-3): KAGVTQTPRYLIKTRGQQVTLSCSPISGHRSVSWYQQTPGQGLQFLFEYFSETQRNKGNFPGRFSGRQFSNSRSEMNVSTLELGDSALYLCASSFSGSDTQYFGPGTRLTVL.

The CDR3: CASSHTYRGRDTEAFF. The chain is built from TRBV21-1 and TRBJ1-1; lacking DNA, the TRBD1 call made by TCRdb goes unchecked. TRBV21-1 counts as a pseudogene. This CDR3 comprises 16 residues.

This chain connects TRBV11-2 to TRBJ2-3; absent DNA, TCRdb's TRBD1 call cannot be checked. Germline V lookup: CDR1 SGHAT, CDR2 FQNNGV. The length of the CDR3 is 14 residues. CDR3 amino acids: CASSFRAWTDTQYF. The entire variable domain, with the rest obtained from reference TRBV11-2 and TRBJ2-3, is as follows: EAGVAQSPRYKIIEKRQSVAFWCNPISGHATLYWYQQILGQGPKLLIQFQNNGVVDDSQLPKDRFSAERLKGVDSTLKIQPAKLEDSAVYLCASSFRAWTDTQYFGPGTRLTVL.

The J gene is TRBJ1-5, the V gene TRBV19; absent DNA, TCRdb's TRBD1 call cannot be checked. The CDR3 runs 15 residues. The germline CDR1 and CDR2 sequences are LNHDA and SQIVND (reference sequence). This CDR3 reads CASSRGQGRNQPQHF.

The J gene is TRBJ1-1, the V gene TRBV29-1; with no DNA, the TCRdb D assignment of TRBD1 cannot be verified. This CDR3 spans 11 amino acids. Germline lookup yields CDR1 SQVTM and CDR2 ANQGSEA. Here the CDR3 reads CSVGGPHEAFF.

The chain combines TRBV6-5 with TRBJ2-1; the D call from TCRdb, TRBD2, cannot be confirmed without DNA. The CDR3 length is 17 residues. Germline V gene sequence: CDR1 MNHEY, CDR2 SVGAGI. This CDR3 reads CASSYSKSQGTHNEQFF.

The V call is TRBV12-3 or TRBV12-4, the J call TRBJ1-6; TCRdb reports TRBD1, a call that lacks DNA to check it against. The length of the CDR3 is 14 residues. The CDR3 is CASSLVGGNSPLHF.

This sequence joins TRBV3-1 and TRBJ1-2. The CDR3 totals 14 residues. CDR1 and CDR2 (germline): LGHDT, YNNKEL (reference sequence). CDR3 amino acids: CASSQDPRDYGYTF.